This T cell receptor beta chain was recovered during a study of T-cell reconstitution after alpha-beta-depleted transplantation in children. Unique molecular identifiers tagged the TCRbeta library. MiXCR, run by TCRdb on the PCR reads, gives a single entry per CDR3 protein. The sample includes about 460,000 distinct CDR3 sequences, approximately 10% of them seen just once. V was cut by 1 base and J by 4 bases, with 11 bases left in between. From germline, CDR1 is SNHLY and CDR2 FYNNEI. This CDR3 contains 15 residues. Study-level points and caveats: Several hundred graft clones that had expanded were reportedly the source of alpha-beta T cells about two months after transplant. T-cell numbers and diversity, one year after transplant, stemmed largely from T cells that were newly produced. After transplant, high TCRbeta diversity at day 60 in some patients arose from surviving recipient T cells and thymic progenitors.

With respect to this clonotype: Its antigen is not identified.

This clonotype originated in a child aged 2 to 15 with inherited bone marrow failure, due to receive a stem cell transplant. The sequenced sample was PBMCs, obtained before TCRalphabeta/CD19-depleted stem cell transplant. The rearrangement uses TRBV2 and TRBJ2-1, with D possibly being TRBD2 (5 bases). The chain's CDR3 is CASSEEGVRYNEQFF. CDR3 nucleotide sequence: TGTGCCAGCAGTGAAGAGGGAGTAAGGTACAATGAGCAGTTCTTC.